This TCR beta chain was documented in a study of CD8+CD57+ T cells in acquired aplastic anemia. Study-level background: Healthy-donor CD4+ cells averaged about 10 million reads. Study-wide findings and caveats: Patients and healthy controls showed no significant CD8+ Simpson's diversity difference.

Germline V gene sequence: CDR1 SEHNR, CDR2 FQNEAQ (reference sequence). The CDR3 length is 13 residues. The ends were cut back, 4 bases at V and 3 bases at J, with 10 bases in the middle. As for this clonotype: Its antigen is still unknown.

Genomic DNA acted as the template from which TCR beta VDJ combination and CDR3 sequence profiling were carried out. TCRdb redid the calling of the reads with MiXCR, one entry per CDR3 protein. The sample contains some 42,000 distinct CDR3 sequences, roughly 65% of which appear only once. The clonotype comes from a human donor in good health, serving as a control. The sequenced material came from sorted CD4+, CD8+, or CD8+CD57+ T cells (not recorded which) from PBMCs. The chain is built from TRBV7-9 and TRBJ2-7, with D perhaps matching TRBD1 (6 bases). The chain's CDR3 is CASSYQGRYEQYF. The CDR3 DNA reads TGTGCCAGCAGCTACCAGGGGCGCTACGAGCAGTACTTC. The complete variable domain, with remaining parts taken from reference TRBV7-9 and TRBJ2-7, reads DTGVSQNPRHKITKRGQNVTFRCDPISEHNRLYWYRQTLGQGPEFLTYFQNEAQLEKSRLLSDRFSAERPKGSFSTLEIQRTEQGDSAMYLCASSYQGRYEQYFGPGTRLTVT.